The T cell receptor beta chain described here comes from a study of vaccination and CD4 T cells after COVID-19. Germline assignment: CDR1 MDHEN and CDR2 SYDVKM. This CDR3 has 11 residues. Between the trimmed V and J ends, which lost 4 bases and 4 bases, there was a span of 5 bases. In regard to this clonotype: Its specificity is unknown.

Scientists ran DNA taken from cultured CD4+ T cells through the Oncomine TCR Beta short-read assay for sequencing. One entry per CDR3 protein results from TCRdb running MiXCR on the PCR reads. The sample consists of 7,000 to 10,000 distinct CDR3 sequences, less than 55% of them appearing once. Regarding treatment: approximately nine-day PBMC culture with coronavirus spike peptide pools or control peptides (ViraFEST assay). Unexposed donor CD4+ T cells predated the COVID-19 pandemic, collected 2011-2018. Per well, roughly 1.9 million PBMCs were cultured in the presence of around 9.4 IU/ml IL-2 and 9 to 10 ug/ml peptide pools. General study findings and limits: A nonsignificant median increase from around 21 to 38 SARS-CoV-2-reactive clonotypes was observed.

The source is a human donor in good health. The sequencing sample was made of CD4+ T cells from blood, cultured in vitro. The chain carries TRBV28 and TRBJ2-7; no clear D. The CDR3 nucleotides read TGTGCCAGCAGTTACGGGTACGAGCAGTACTTC. It translates to CASSYGYEQYF. Filled out from reference TRBV28 and TRBJ2-7, the complete variable domain reads DVKVTQSSRYLVKRTGEKVFLECVQDMDHENMFWYRQDPGLGLRLIYFSYDVKMKEKGDIPEGYSVSREKKERFSLILESASTNQTSMYLCASSYGYEQYFGPGTRLTVT.